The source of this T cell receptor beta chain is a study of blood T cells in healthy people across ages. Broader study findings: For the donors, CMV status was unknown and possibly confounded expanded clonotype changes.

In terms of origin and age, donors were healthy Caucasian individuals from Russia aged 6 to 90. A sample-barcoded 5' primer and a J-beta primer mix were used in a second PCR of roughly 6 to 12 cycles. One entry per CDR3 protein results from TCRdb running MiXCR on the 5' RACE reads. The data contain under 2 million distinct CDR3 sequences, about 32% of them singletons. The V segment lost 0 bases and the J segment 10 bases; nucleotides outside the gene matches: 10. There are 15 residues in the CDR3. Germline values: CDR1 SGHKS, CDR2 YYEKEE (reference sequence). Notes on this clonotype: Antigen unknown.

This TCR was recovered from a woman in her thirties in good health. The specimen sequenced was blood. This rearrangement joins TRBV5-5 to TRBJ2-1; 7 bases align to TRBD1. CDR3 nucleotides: TGTGCCAGCAGCTTGGAGGGGGCTCCGGCCTACGAGCAGTTCTTC. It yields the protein CASSLEGAPAYEQFF.